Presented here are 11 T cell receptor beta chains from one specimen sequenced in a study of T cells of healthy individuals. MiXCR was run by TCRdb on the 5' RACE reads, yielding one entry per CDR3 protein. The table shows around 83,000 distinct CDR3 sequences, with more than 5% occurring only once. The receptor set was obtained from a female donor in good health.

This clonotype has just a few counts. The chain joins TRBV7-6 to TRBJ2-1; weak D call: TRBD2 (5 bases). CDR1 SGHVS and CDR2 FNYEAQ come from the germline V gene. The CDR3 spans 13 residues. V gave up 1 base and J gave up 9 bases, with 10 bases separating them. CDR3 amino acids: CASSLEISGEQFF. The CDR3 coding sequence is TGTGCCAGCAGCTTAGAGATCAGCGGTGAGCAGTTCTTC.

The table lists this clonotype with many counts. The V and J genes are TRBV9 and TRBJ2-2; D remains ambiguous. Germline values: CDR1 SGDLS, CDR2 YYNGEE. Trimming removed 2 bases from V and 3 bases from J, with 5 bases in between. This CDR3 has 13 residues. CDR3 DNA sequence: TGTGCCAGCAGCGTCTTCCACACCGGGGAGCTGTTTTTT. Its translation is CASSVFHTGELFF.

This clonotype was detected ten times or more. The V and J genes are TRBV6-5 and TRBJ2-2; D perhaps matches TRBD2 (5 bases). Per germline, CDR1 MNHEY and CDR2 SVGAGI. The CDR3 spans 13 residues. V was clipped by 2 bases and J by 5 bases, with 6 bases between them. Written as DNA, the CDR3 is TGTGCCAGCAGTTACAGAGGGACCGGGGAGCTGTTTTTT. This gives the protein CASSYRGTGELFF.

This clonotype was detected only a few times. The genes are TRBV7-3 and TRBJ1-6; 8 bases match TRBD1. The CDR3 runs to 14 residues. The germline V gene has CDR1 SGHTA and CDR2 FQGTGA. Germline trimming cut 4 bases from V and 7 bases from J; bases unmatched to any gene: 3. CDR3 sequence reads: CASSYQGANSPLHF. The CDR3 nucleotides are TGTGCCAGCAGCTACCAGGGGGCGAATTCACCCCTCCACTTT. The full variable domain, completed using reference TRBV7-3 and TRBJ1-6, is GAGVSQTPSNKVTEKGKYVELRCDPISGHTALYWYRQSLGQGPEFLIYFQGTGAADDSGLPNDRFFAVRPEGSVSTLKIQRTERGDSAVYLCASSYQGANSPLHFGNGTRLTVT.

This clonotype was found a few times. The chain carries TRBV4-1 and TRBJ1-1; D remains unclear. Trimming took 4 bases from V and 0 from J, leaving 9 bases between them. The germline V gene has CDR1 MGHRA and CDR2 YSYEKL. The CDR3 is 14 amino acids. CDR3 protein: CASSPRTMNTEAFF. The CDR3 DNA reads TGCGCCAGCAGCCCGAGGACTATGAACACTGAAGCTTTCTTT.

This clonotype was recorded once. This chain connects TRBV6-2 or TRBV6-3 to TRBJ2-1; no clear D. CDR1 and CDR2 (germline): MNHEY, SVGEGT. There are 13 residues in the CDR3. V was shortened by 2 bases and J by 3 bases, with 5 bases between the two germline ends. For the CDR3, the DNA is TGTGCCAGCAGTTACGGCCTCTACAATGAGCAGTTCTTC. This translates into CASSYGLYNEQFF.

Here the CDR3 DNA reads TGCGCCAGCAGCCAAAGTGAGGCCGCTAGTGGAAACACCATATATTTT. The encoded protein is CASSQSEAASGNTIYF. The rearrangement joins TRBV4-1 to TRBJ1-3; D ambiguous. V lost 2 bases and J lost 3, with 14 bases in between. The CDR3 spans 16 residues. Germline CDR1 reads MGHRA; CDR2 reads YSYEKL.

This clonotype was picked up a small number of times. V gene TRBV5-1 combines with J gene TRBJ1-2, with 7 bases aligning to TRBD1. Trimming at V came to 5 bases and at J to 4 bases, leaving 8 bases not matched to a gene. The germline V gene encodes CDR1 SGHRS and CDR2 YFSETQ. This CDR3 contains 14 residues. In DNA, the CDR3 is TGCGCCAGCAGACCGCGGACAGGCGCCTATGGCTACACCTTC. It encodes CASRPRTGAYGYTF.

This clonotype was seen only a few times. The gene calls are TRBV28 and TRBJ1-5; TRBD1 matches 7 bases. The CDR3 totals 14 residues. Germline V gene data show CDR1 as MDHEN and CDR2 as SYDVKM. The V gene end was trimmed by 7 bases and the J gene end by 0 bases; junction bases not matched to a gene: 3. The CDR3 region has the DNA TGTGCCAGCAAGACAGGGCCTAGCAATCAGCCCCAGCATTTT. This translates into CASKTGPSNQPQHF.

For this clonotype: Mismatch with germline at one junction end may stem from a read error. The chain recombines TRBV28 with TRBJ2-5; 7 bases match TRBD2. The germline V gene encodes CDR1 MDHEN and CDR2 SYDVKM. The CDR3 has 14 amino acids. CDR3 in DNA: TGTGCCAGCAGTCCCACCCGAAGTAGCGGGCATGTTAACTTC. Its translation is CASSPTRSSGHVNF.

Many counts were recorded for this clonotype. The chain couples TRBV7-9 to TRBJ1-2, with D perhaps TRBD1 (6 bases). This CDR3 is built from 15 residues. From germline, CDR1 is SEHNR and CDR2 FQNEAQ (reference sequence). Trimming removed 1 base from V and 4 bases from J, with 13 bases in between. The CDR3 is CASSLEQGFGYGYTF. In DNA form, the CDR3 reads TGTGCCAGCAGCTTAGAACAGGGTTTTGGCTATGGCTACACCTTC.